A selection of T cell receptor beta chains follows, all from one sample in a study of early T cells in non-severe SARS-CoV-2 infection. TCRdb processed the 5' RACE reads anew with MiXCR; each CDR3 protein has one entry. The sample yields tens of thousands of distinct CDR3 sequences, around 4.2% seen once. Sequenced: whole blood. These receptor sequences come from an adult who was a healthcare worker with PCR-confirmed SARS-CoV-2 infection or an uninfected control (not recorded which). Each CDR3 is given with its conserved first and last residue. The order of the fields is CDR3 DNA, CDR3 protein, J gene, clone size, D gene, V gene. D genes are given only for firm matches. Size tells how often a clone was seen (once, few, many) or the class of an expanded clone, and some rows leave it out.

DNA: TGTGCCAGCAGCCCCACGGGATCATGGGGAAACATTCAGTACTTC; CDR3: CASSPTGSWGNIQYF; J: TRBJ2-4; size: many; D: .; V: TRBV3-1
DNA: TGCGCCAGCGGCAGCGGCTACAATGAGCAGTTCTTC; CDR3: CASGSGYNEQFF; J: TRBJ2-1; size: many; D: .; V: TRBV10-1
DNA: TGTGCCAGCTCAAACGGGGTGGAAGCTTTCTTT; CDR3: CASSNGVEAFF; J: TRBJ1-1; size: many; D: .; V: TRBV18
DNA: TGTGCCAGCAGCTTGGCCCTGCGGGGTAAAGTCTATGGCTACACCTTC; CDR3: CASSLALRGKVYGYTF; J: TRBJ1-2; size: many; D: .; V: TRBV5-4
DNA: TGCAGTGCTAGGGGCGTCGGACAGGCCTACAATGAGCAGTTCTTC; CDR3: CSARGVGQAYNEQFF; J: TRBJ2-1; size: many; D: TRBD1; V: TRBV20-1
DNA: TGTGCCACCAGTGACCCGACTAGCGGGTTATTCTGGGATGAGCAGTTCTTC; CDR3: CATSDPTSGLFWDEQFF; J: TRBJ2-1; size: .; D: TRBD2; V: TRBV24-1
DNA: TGTGCCAGCAGCCTTCTTGGGGACGGGTACTACGAGCAGTACTTC; CDR3: CASSLLGDGYYEQYF; J: TRBJ2-7; size: few; D: .; V: TRBV9
DNA: TGTGCCAGCAGTGAAAATATAATGGGCACAGATACGCAGTATTTT; CDR3: CASSENIMGTDTQYF; J: TRBJ2-3; size: few; D: .; V: TRBV2
DNA: TGTGCCAGCATAAGGGGACCCCAAGAGACCCAGTACTTC; CDR3: CASIRGPQETQYF; J: TRBJ2-5; size: few; D: .; V: TRBV7-2
DNA: TGTGCCAGCAGCTTAGCGTCGACAGTGAGCTCCTATAATTCACCCCTCCACTTT; CDR3: CASSLASTVSSYNSPLHF; J: TRBJ1-6; size: .; D: .; V: TRBV7-6
DNA: TGTGCCAGCAACGCACAGGGGGCCAGGCACTACGAGCAGTACTTC; CDR3: CASNAQGARHYEQYF; J: TRBJ2-7; size: medium-sized; D: TRBD1; V: TRBV11-2
DNA: TGTGCCAGCAGGCCTGGGTCTCGGAACACTGAAGCTTTCTTT; CDR3: CASRPGSRNTEAFF; J: TRBJ1-1; size: many; D: .; V: TRBV6-2/TRBV6-3
DNA: TGTGCCTGGAGGACAGGTCTCGGAAACACCATATATTTT; CDR3: CAWRTGLGNTIYF; J: TRBJ1-3; size: many; D: .; V: TRBV30
DNA: TGTGCCAGCAGCTTATTACCCAATGAGCAGTTCTTC; CDR3: CASSLLPNEQFF; J: TRBJ2-1; size: many; D: .; V: TRBV7-9
DNA: TGTGCCAGCAGTAACAGCGGCAGGGGGGCGCCGGATACGCAGTATTTT; CDR3: CASSNSGRGAPDTQYF; J: TRBJ2-3; size: few; D: .; V: TRBV6-6
DNA: TGTGCCAGCAGTGAGACAGGGGGCTACGAGCAGTACTTC; CDR3: CASSETGGYEQYF; J: TRBJ2-7; size: medium-sized; D: TRBD1; V: TRBV25-1
DNA: TGCGCCAGCAGTGAGGAGGGATTGCGAAACTACGAGCAGTACTTC; CDR3: CASSEEGLRNYEQYF; J: TRBJ2-7; size: few; D: .; V: TRBV10-2
DNA: TGCGCCAGCAGCCAAGGAACAGGGTGGGAAGAGACCCAGTACTTC; CDR3: CASSQGTGWEETQYF; J: TRBJ2-5; size: many; D: .; V: TRBV4-3
DNA: TGCAGTGGGGGGGACGAAACTGAAGCTTTCTTT; CDR3: CSGGDETEAFF; J: TRBJ1-1; size: many; D: .; V: TRBV29-1
DNA: TGTGCCAGCAGGGGTTCTATCCGCACAGATACGCAGTATTTT; CDR3: CASRGSIRTDTQYF; J: TRBJ2-3; size: medium-sized; D: .; V: TRBV19
DNA: TGTGCCAGCAGGAGCGCCACGACCCAAGATACGCAGTATTTT; CDR3: CASRSATTQDTQYF; J: TRBJ2-3; size: medium-sized; D: .; V: TRBV28
DNA: TGTGCCAGCAGCCGGGGACAGGGGCCCTACAATGAGCAGTTCTTC; CDR3: CASSRGQGPYNEQFF; J: TRBJ2-1; size: .; D: TRBD1; V: TRBV3-1
DNA: TGTGCCAGCAGCTCGGTGTGGCTAGCGGGGACGGAGCAGTACTTC; CDR3: CASSSVWLAGTEQYF; J: TRBJ2-7; size: .; D: TRBD2; V: TRBV7-2
DNA: TGCGCCAGCAACCTCTATGCACAGGAGCCCTCACCCCTCCACTTT; CDR3: CASNLYAQEPSPLHF; J: TRBJ1-6; size: many; D: .; V: TRBV4-1
DNA: TGTGCCAGCTCACCCGACAGGGAGGCATCCGAGGAGACCCAGTACTTC; CDR3: CASSPDREASEETQYF; J: TRBJ2-5; size: many; D: .; V: TRBV18
DNA: TGTGCCAGCAGTTCCATAGCGGGGGCTTACAGCCGGTACTTC; CDR3: CASSSIAGAYSRYF; J: TRBJ2-7; size: .; D: TRBD2; V: TRBV27